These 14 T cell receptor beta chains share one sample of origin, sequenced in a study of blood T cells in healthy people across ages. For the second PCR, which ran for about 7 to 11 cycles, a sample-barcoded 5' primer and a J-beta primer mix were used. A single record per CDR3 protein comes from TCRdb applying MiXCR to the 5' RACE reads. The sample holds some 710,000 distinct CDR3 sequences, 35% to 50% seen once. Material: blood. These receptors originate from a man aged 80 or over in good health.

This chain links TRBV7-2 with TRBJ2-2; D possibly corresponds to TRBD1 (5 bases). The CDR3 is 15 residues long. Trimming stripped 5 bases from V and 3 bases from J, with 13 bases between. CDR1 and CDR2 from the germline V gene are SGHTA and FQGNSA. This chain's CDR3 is CASSPQGADTGELFF. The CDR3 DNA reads TGTGCCAGCAGCCCCCAAGGGGCTGACACCGGGGAGCTGTTTTTT.

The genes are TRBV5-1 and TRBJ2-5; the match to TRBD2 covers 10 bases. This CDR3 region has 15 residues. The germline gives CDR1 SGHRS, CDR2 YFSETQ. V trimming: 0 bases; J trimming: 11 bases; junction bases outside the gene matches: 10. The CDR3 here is CASSLGLAGAREQYF. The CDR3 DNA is TGCGCCAGCAGCTTGGGCCTAGCGGGGGCCAGGGAGCAGTACTTC.

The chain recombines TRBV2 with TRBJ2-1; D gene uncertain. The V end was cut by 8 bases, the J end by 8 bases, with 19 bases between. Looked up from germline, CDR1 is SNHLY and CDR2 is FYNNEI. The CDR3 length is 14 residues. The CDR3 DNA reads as TGTGCCAGCTCGACCCTGTGGGGTAACGATGAGCAGTTCTTC. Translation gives CASSTLWGNDEQFF. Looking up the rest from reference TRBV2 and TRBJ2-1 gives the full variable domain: EPEVTQTPSHQVTQMGQEVILRCVPISNHLYFYWYRQILGQKVEFLVSFYNNEISEKSEIFDDQFSVERPDGSNFTLKIRSTKLEDSAMYFCASSTLWGNDEQFFGPGTRLTVL.

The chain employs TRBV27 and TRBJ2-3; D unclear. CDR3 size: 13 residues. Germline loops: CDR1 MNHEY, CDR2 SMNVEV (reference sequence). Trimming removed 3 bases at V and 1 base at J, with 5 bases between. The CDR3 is CASSFHGTDTQYF. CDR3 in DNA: TGTGCCAGCAGTTTTCACGGCACAGATACGCAGTATTTT.

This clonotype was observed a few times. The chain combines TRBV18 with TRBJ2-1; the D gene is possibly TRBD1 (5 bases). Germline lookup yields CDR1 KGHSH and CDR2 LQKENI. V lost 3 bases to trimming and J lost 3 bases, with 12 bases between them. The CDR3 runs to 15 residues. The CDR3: CASSPRQTRYNEQFF. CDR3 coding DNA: TGTGCCAGCTCACCGAGACAGACGCGCTACAATGAGCAGTTCTTC.

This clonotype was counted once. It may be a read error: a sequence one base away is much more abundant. The CDR3 region is CASSLVAVDGQFF. The CDR3 nucleotides are TGTGCCAGCAGCTTGGTGGCGGTCGATGGGCAGTTCTTC. V is TRBV5-4 and J is TRBJ2-1; no reliable D call. CDR3 length: 13 amino acids. Trimming left V 0 bases short and J 12 bases short, with 13 bases between. Germline assignment: CDR1 SGHNT and CDR2 YYREEE (reference sequence).

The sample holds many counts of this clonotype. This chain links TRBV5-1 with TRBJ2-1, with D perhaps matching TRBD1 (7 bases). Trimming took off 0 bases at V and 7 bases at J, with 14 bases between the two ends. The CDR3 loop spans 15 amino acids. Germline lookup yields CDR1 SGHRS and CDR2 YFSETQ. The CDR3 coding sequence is TGCGCCAGCAGCTTGGGGAGGGGGCCCCTGAATGAGCAGTTCTTC. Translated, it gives CASSLGRGPLNEQFF.

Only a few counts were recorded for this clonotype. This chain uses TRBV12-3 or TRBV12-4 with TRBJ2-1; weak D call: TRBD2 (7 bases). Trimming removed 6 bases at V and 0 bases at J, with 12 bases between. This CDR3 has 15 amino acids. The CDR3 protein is CASSGGGSSYNEQFF. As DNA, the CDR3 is TGTGCCAGCAGCGGGGGCGGGAGCTCCTACAATGAGCAGTTCTTC.

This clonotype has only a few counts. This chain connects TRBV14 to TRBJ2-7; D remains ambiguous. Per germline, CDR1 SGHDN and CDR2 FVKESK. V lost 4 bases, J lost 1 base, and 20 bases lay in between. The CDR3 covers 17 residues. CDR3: CASSLRSGLEGSYEQYF. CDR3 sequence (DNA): TGTGCCAGCAGCCTTAGGTCGGGTCTTGAAGGGTCCTACGAGCAGTACTTC.

The chain's CDR3 is CASGKGGPNEQFF. Here the CDR3 DNA reads TGTGCCAGCGGCAAGGGGGGCCCCAATGAGCAGTTCTTC. V is TRBV28 and J is TRBJ2-1; D is perhaps TRBD1 or TRBD2 (6 bases each). V was shortened by 8 bases and J by 6 bases, with 14 bases between the two germline ends. This CDR3 is 13 amino acids long. The germline V gene encodes CDR1 MDHEN and CDR2 SYDVKM.

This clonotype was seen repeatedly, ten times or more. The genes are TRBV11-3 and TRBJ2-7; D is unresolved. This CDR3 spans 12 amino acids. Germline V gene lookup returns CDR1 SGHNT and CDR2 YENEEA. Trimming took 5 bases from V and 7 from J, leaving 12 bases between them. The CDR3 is CASSRSPTEQYF. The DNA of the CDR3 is TGTGCCAGCAGCCGGTCCCCTACTGAGCAGTACTTC. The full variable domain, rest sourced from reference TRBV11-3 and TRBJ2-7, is EAGVVQSPRYKIIEKKQPVAFWCNPISGHNTLYWYLQNLGQGPELLIRYENEEAVDDSQLPKDRFSAERLKGVDSTLKIQPAELGDSAVYLCASSRSPTEQYFGPGTRLTVT.

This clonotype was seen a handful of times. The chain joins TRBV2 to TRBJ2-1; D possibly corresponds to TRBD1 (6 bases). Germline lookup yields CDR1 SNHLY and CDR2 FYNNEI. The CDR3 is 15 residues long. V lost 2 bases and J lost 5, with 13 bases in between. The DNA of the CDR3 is TGTGCCAGCAGTGAAAGACAGGTTTCTGACAATGAGCAGTTCTTC. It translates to CASSERQVSDNEQFF.

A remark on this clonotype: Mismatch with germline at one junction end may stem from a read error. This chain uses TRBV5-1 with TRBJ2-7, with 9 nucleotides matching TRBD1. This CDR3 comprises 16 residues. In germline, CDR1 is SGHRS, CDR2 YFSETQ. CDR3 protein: CASSLDPGTGTYDQYF. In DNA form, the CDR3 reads TGCGCCAGCAGCTTGGACCCCGGGACAGGGACCTACGACCAGTACTTC.

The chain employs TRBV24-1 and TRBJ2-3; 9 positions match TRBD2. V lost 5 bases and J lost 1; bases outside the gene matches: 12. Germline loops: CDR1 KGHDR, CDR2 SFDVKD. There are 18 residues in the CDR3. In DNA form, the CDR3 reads TGTGCCACCAGTGTCCATCGGCTAGCGGGGAGCCGCACAGATACGCAGTATTTT. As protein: CATSVHRLAGSRTDTQYF.